Below are 21 T cell receptor beta chains sequenced from a single sample in a study of T cell responses to AZD1222 COVID-19 vaccine. Profiled with immunoSEQ multiplex PCR; TCRdb holds only in-frame clones, not every one. The data hold over 120,000 clones, with around 83% observed a single time. Here the sequenced sample was peripheral blood, taken 28 days after the second AZD1222 dose. The origin of the receptors is an adult who received the AZD1222 COVID-19 vaccine.

V gene TRBV7-9 combines with J gene TRBJ2-7; unclear D gene. Germline CDR1 and CDR2: SEHNR and FQNEAQ (reference sequence). This CDR3 has 16 residues. V lost 1 base and J lost 0, with 13 bases in between. The CDR3 loop reads CASSLGYGRSSYEQYF. The CDR3 bases are TGTGCCAGCAGCTTAGGATACGGCAGGAGCTCCTACGAGCAGTACTTC.

The CDR3 DNA reads TGCGCCAGCAGCCCTCTTTCATCCCTAGGGCGAGAGACCCAGTACTTC. Translating gives CASSPLSSLGRETQYF. The chain has TRBV4-1 and TRBJ2-5; D is uncertain. The CDR3 loop spans 16 amino acids. Between the trimmed V and J ends, which lost 4 bases and 4 bases, there was a span of 19 bases. Germline assignment: CDR1 MGHRA and CDR2 YSYEKL.

V and J are TRBV5-1 and TRBJ1-1, with a tentative D call TRBD1 (5 bases). Trimming left V 3 bases short and J 0 bases short, with 9 bases between. This CDR3 contains 14 residues. Germline lookup yields CDR1 SGHRS and CDR2 YFSETQ. The CDR3 spells CASSSGLMNTEAFF. The CDR3 region has the DNA TGCGCCAGCAGCTCAGGGTTGATGAACACTGAAGCTTTCTTT. The whole variable domain, filled in from reference TRBV5-1 and TRBJ1-1, reads KAGVTQTPRYLIKTRGQQVTLSCSPISGHRSVSWYQQTPGQGLQFLFEYFSETQRNKGNFPGRFSGRQFSNSRSEMNVSTLELGDSALYLCASSSGLMNTEAFFGQGTRLTVV.

V is TRBV5-5 and J is TRBJ1-1; no clear D. The germline V and J ends were trimmed by 0 bases and 8 bases, with 11 bases remaining between them. CDR1 is SGHKS and CDR2 is YYEKEE in the germline V gene (reference sequence). The CDR3 length is 13 residues. The CDR3 DNA is TGTGCCAGCAGCTTGGGGGATCGCGACGAAGCTTTCTTT. Amino acids: CASSLGDRDEAFF.

This sequence joins TRBV28 and TRBJ1-1, with 8 bases matching TRBD1. CDR3 length equals 15 residues. Germline trimming cut 3 bases from V and 1 base from J; bases unmatched to any gene: 4. CDR1 is MDHEN, CDR2 SYDVKM, per germline. The CDR3 loop reads CASSFQGARNTEAFF. CDR3 sequence (DNA): TGTGCCAGCAGTTTCCAGGGGGCGAGGAACACTGAAGCTTTCTTT.

The CDR3 DNA follows: TGTGCCAGCAGTACTAACTCTCTAGGTCAGCCCCAGCATTTT. It encodes CASSTNSLGQPQHF. J is TRBJ1-5 and V is TRBV27; unclear D gene. Germline V CDR1 and CDR2: MNHEY, SMNVEV (reference sequence). Between the trimmed V and J ends, which lost 5 bases and 6 bases, there was a span of 14 bases. This CDR3 region has 14 residues.

This clone was seen a few times. The chain uses TRBV9 and TRBJ2-2, with D possibly TRBD1 on 5 matching bases. V lost 0 bases to trimming and J lost 1 base, with 7 bases between them. This CDR3 comprises 15 residues. The germline V gene has CDR1 SGDLS and CDR2 YYNGEE. CDR3 amino acids: CASSVGQGNTGELFF. CDR3 DNA: TGTGCCAGCAGCGTAGGCCAGGGGAACACCGGGGAGCTGTTTTTT.

This chain links TRBV6-5 with TRBJ1-3, with D hard to call. V lost 6 bases to trimming and J lost 0 bases, with 9 bases between them. From germline, CDR1 is MNHEY and CDR2 SVGAGI. The CDR3 runs to 14 residues. CDR3 sequence (DNA): TGTGCCAGCAGAAAGAAGGGCTCTGGAAACACCATATATTTT. Translation gives CASRKKGSGNTIYF.

The rearrangement joins TRBV5-1 to TRBJ1-2, with D possibly TRBD1 on 5 matching bases. CDR1 SGHRS and CDR2 YFSETQ come from the germline V gene. Trimming cost V 9 bases and J 5 bases, with 23 bases left between them. The CDR3 is 15 residues long. The CDR3 protein is CATATGTSFGYGYTF. For the CDR3, the DNA is TGCGCCACCGCCACCGGGACGTCGTTCGGATATGGCTACACCTTC.

The gene calls are TRBV6-1 and TRBJ1-1; possibly TRBD1 for D (5 bases). CDR1 and CDR2 from the germline V gene are MNHNS and SASEGT. V dropped 4 bases and J dropped 3 bases, with 21 bases sitting between them. This CDR3 comprises 17 residues. The CDR3 reads CASSGGRRGPSYTEAFF. In DNA, the CDR3 is TGTGCCAGCAGTGGGGGGAGGCGGGGCCCCTCATACACTGAAGCTTTCTTT.

The chain is built from TRBV2 and TRBJ2-7; 7 bases are a match to TRBD1. Germline values: CDR1 SNHLY, CDR2 FYNNEI. The CDR3 is made up of 14 amino acids. V lost 4 bases and J lost 2; bases outside the gene matches: 5. The CDR3, as DNA: TGTGCCAGCAGTGGGCGACAGGGTACCTACGAGCAGTACTTC. Translation: CASSGRQGTYEQYF.

V is TRBV5-4 and J is TRBJ1-1, with D unclear. In germline, CDR1 is SGHNT, CDR2 YYREEE (reference sequence). Deletions cut 3 bases from V and 4 bases from J, with 16 bases between. The CDR3 sequence is 15 residues long. The CDR3 region has the DNA TGTGCCAGCAGCTCAAACCTTCAGGTTGTCACTGAAGCTTTCTTT. Translating gives CASSSNLQVVTEAFF.

This clone has a handful of counts. The chain links TRBV27 to TRBJ2-3, with TRBD2 matching over 11 bases. Germline values: CDR1 MNHEY, CDR2 SMNVEV (reference sequence). CDR3 length: 16 amino acids. With 5 bases clipped from V and 5 bases from J, the junction kept 9 bases outside the gene matches. The CDR3 coding sequence is TGTGCCAGCAGTCGACTAGCGGGGACCCGCGGAGATACGCAGTATTTT. Translation: CASSRLAGTRGDTQYF.

This clone appeared many times. This chain links TRBV5-6 with TRBJ2-2; 8 bases line up with TRBD2. The V gene end was trimmed by 4 bases and the J gene end by 2 bases; junction bases not matched to a gene: 10. The CDR3 contains 17 residues. The germline CDR1 and CDR2 sequences are SGHDT and YYEEEE. The CDR3 reads CASSVVAGTPNTGELFF. The DNA for the CDR3 is TGTGCCAGCAGCGTAGTAGCGGGAACTCCCAACACCGGGGAGCTGTTTTTT.

Regarding this clone: The junction differs from germline at one of its ends, possibly a read error. The chain couples TRBV7-7 to TRBJ1-1; maybe TRBD1 (6 bases). Germline V gene sequence: CDR1 SSHAT, CDR2 FNYEAQ (reference sequence). The CDR3 length is 16 residues. The CDR3 nucleotides are TGTGCTAGCAGCTTAGCTAAGGGGGGAGAGAACACTGAAGCTTTCTTT. Translation gives CASSLAKGGENTEAFF.

V is TRBV25-1 and J is TRBJ2-1; D remains unclear. V shed 3 bases and J shed 10 bases, with 7 bases lying between them. Germline CDR1 is MGHDK and CDR2 is SYGVNS. The CDR3 is 11 residues long. Written as DNA, the CDR3 is TGTGCCAGCAGTGATCTCCGGGAGCAGTTCTTC. Amino acid sequence: CASSDLREQFF.

This clone was observed a handful of times. The CDR3 protein is CASSSQGAAIYF. The CDR3 region has the DNA TGTGCCAGCAGCTCCCAGGGGGCTGCCATATATTTT. The chain joins TRBV7-9 to TRBJ1-3; TRBD1 agrees at 8 bases. The CDR3 loop spans 12 amino acids. Per the germline V gene, CDR1 is SEHNR and CDR2 is FQNEAQ (reference sequence). Unmatched junction bases numbered 4, after V lost 4 bases and J lost 11 bases. Full variable domain (outside the CDR3, taken from reference TRBV7-9 and TRBJ1-3): DTGVSQNPRHKITKRGQNVTFRCDPISEHNRLYWYRQTLGQGPEFLTYFQNEAQLEKSRLLSDRFSAERPKGSFSTLEIQRTEQGDSAMYLCASSSQGAAIYFGEGSWLTVV.

The J gene is TRBJ2-5, the V gene TRBV27, with D perhaps matching TRBD1 (6 bases). Germline V lookup: CDR1 MNHEY, CDR2 SMNVEV (reference sequence). The CDR3 sequence is 16 residues long. V shed 5 bases and J shed 6 bases, with 22 bases lying between them. The CDR3 DNA reads as TGTGCCAGCAGTCCCGCTGGACAGCGCTGGGGGAAGACCCAGTACTTC. Translation: CASSPAGQRWGKTQYF.

The rearrangement uses TRBV6-5 and TRBJ1-2; 8 bases line up with TRBD1. V lost 7 bases and J lost 5; bases outside the gene matches: 3. In germline, CDR1 is MNHEY, CDR2 SVGAGI. This CDR3 is 12 amino acids long. The CDR3 nucleotides are TGTGCCAGCACGGACAGGGATTATGGCTACACCTTC. It translates to CASTDRDYGYTF.

The chain links TRBV27 to TRBJ2-1; no reliable D call. The CDR3 sequence is 13 residues long. The V and J ends lost 0 bases and 5 bases respectively, with 5 bases between them. The germline gives CDR1 MNHEY, CDR2 SMNVEV (reference sequence). CDR3 DNA sequence: TGTGCCAGCAGTTTATCCGGCAACAATGAGCAGTTCTTC. This gives the protein CASSLSGNNEQFF.

This chain joins TRBV6-1 and TRBJ2-7; possible D gene TRBD1, 6 bases. From germline, CDR1 is MNHNS and CDR2 SASEGT. The CDR3 spans 13 residues. Trimming took off 3 bases at V and 6 bases at J, with 12 bases between the two ends. The CDR3 DNA is TGTGCCAGCAGTGATGGGGGCTTTCGCGAGCAGTACTTC. Its protein product is CASSDGGFREQYF.